The rows below give T cell receptor beta chains drawn from one sample of a study of identical twins. TCRdb called the 5' RACE reads again in MiXCR, with one record for every CDR3 protein. The data contain 750,000 to 950,000 distinct CDR3 sequences, roughly an eighth of them singletons. These same records also appear under a second study, on yellow fever vaccine responses in identical twins.

Sequenced sample: PBMCs. These TCRs come from a woman aged 18-29 years in good health. Each CDR3 is given with its conserved first and last residue. D genes are given only for firm matches.

>TRBV7-2|NA
CASSLGGGYNSGNTIYF
>TRBV18|NA
CASSPTDTNTGELFF
>TRBV7-9|TRBD1
CASTAGQFVTNYGYTF
>TRBV19|NA
CACEQGNGANVLTF
>TRBV4-1|NA
CASSQAFGGGVLTEELFF
>TRBV4-1|TRBD2
CASSQEGSSGGASEQFF
>TRBV6-1|TRBD1
CASSPRQGAGGNEQFF
>TRBV18|NA
CASSGAANTEAFF
>TRBV6-5|TRBD2
CASSYSTPLLAEVPDTQYF
>TRBV20-1|NA
CSARVPGTSSTDTQYF
>TRBV4-1|TRBD2
CASSPRLAGGNTGELFF
>TRBV3-1|NA
CASSQGYGTYNEQFF
>TRBV9|NA
CASSVPPVETQYF
>TRBV20-1|TRBD1
CSAEDLQGAREQYF
>TRBV29-1|NA
CSGVNTGELFF
>TRBV6-1|NA
CASSDWGYNEQFF
>TRBV7-8|NA
CASSLGHRAGNQPQHF
>TRBV3-1|NA
CASSQDFAGLHYGYTF
>TRBV12-3/TRBV12-4|NA
CASSPSGGLVHEQYF
>TRBV25-1|TRBD1
CASSELGGGATEAFF